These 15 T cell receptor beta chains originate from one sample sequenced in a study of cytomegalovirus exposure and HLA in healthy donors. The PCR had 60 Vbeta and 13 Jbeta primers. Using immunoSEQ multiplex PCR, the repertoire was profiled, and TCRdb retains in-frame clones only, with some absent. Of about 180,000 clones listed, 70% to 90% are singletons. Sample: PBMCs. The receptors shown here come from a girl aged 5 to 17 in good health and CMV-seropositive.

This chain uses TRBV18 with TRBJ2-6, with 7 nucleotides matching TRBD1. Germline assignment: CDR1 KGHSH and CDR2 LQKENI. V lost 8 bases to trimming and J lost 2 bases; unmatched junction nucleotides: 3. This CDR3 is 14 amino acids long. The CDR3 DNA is TGTGCCAGCCTTGACAGGGCTGGGGCCAACGTCCTGACTTTC. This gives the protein CASLDRAGANVLTF.

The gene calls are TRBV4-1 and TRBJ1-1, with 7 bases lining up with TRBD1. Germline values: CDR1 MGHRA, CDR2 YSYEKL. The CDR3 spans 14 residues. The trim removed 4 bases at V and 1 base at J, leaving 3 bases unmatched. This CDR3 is CASSPGQANTEAFF. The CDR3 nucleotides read TGCGCCAGCAGCCCCGGACAGGCGAACACTGAAGCTTTCTTT.

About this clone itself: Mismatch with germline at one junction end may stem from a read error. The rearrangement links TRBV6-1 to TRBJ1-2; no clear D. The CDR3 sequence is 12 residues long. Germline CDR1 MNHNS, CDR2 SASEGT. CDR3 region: CASSEAKYGYTF. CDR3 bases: TGTGCCAGCAGTGAAGCTAAATATGGCTACACCTTC.

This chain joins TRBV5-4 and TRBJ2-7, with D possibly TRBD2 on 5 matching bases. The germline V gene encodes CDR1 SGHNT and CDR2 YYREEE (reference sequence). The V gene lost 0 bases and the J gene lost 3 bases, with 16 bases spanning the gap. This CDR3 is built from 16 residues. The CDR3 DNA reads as TGTGCCAGCAGCTTGGGAGGATTAGCGACCAACTACGAGCAGTACTTC. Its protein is CASSLGGLATNYEQYF.

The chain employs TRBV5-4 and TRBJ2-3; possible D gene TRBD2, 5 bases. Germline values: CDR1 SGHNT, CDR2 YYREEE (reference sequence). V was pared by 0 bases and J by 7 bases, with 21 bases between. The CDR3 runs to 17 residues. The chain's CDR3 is CASSLGAGPTPGNTQYF. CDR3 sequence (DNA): TGTGCCAGCAGCTTGGGGGCAGGCCCCACTCCGGGAAATACGCAGTATTTT.

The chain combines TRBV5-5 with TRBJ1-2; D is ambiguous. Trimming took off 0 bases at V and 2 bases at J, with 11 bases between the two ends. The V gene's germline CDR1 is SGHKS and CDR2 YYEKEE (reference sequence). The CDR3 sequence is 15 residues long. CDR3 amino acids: CASSLDPTTNYGYTF. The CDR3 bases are TGTGCCAGCAGCTTGGACCCTACCACGAACTATGGCTACACCTTC.

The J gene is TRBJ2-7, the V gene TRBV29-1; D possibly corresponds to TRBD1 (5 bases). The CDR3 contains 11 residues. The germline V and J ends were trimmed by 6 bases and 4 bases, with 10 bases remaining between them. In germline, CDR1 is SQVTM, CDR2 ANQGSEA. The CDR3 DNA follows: TGCAGCGTGAAACAGGAGTACGAGCAGTACTTC. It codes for CSVKQEYEQYF.

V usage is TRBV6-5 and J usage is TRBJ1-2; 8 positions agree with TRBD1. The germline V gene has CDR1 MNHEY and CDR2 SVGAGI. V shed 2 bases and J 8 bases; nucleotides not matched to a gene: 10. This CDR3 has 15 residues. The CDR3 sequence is CASSYTRTGQMGYTF. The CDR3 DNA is TGTGCCAGCAGTTACACCAGGACAGGGCAAATGGGCTACACCTTC.

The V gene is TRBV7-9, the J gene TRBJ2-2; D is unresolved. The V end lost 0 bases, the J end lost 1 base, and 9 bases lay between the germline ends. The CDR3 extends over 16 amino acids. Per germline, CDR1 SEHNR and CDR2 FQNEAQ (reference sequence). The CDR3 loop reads CASSLAYPRNTGELFF. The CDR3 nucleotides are TGTGCCAGCAGCTTAGCTTACCCTAGGAACACCGGGGAGCTGTTTTTT. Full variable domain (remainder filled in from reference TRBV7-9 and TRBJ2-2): DTGVSQNPRHKITKRGQNVTFRCDPISEHNRLYWYRQTLGQGPEFLTYFQNEAQLEKSRLLSDRFSAERPKGSFSTLEIQRTEQGDSAMYLCASSLAYPRNTGELFFGEGSRLTVL.

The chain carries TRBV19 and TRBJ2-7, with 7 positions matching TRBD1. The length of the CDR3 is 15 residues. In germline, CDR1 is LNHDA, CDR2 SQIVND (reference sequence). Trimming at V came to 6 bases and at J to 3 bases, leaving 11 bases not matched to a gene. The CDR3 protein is CASSNRGTAYYEQYF. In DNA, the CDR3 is TGTGCCAGTAGCAACCGAGGGACAGCCTACTACGAGCAGTACTTC.

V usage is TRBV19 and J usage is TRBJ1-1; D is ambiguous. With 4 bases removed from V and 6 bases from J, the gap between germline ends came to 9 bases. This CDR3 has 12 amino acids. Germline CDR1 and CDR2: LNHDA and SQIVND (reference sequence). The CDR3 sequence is CASSRHWAEAFF. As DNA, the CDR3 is TGTGCCAGTAGTAGACATTGGGCTGAAGCTTTCTTT.

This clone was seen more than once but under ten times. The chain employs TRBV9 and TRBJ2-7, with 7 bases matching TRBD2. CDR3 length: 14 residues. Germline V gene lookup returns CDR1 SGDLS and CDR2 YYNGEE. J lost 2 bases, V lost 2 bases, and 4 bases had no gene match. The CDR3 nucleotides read TGTGCCAGCAGCGTGAGCGGGGCCACCTACGAGCAGTACTTC. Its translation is CASSVSGATYEQYF.

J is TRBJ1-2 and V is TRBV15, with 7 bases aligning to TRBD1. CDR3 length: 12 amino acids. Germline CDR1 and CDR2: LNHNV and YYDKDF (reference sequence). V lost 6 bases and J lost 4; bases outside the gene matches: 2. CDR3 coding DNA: TGTGCCACCAGTGACAGGGCCTATGGCTACACCTTC. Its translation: CATSDRAYGYTF.

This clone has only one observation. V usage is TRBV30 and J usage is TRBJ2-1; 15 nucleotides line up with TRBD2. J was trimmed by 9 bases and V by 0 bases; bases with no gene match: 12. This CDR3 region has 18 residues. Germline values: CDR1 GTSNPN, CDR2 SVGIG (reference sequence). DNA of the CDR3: TGTGCCTGGAGTGTACAGTGGACTAGCGGGGGGGGTAGAGGTGAGCAGTTCTTC. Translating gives CAWSVQWTSGGGRGEQFF.

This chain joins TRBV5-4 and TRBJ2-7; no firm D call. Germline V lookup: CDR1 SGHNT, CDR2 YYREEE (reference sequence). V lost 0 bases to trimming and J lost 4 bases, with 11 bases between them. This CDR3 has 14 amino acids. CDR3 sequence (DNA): TGTGCCAGCAGCTTGGATGGCCGCTCGTACGAGCAGTACTTC. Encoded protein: CASSLDGRSYEQYF.